The 27 T cell receptor beta chains below were found in one sample sequenced in a study of blood T cell repertoires in COVID-19. Sequenced by immunoSEQ multiplex PCR; TCRdb stores in-frame clones only, minus some. The sample includes some 50,000 clones, 77% of them seen just once. Sequencing input: peripheral blood. These receptors were obtained from a human donor with active or convalescent COVID-19. The donor label of this sample is uncertain.

The chain is built from TRBV30 and TRBJ1-3, with TRBD1 matching over 7 bases. Germline V gene sequence: CDR1 GTSNPN, CDR2 SVGIG (reference sequence). The V segment lost 2 bases and the J segment 1 base; nucleotides outside the gene matches: 8. The CDR3 loop spans 16 amino acids. The CDR3 loop is CAWSSSKTGSGNTIYF. The CDR3 coding sequence is TGTGCCTGGAGTTCTTCCAAGACAGGGTCTGGAAACACCATATATTTT.

The CDR3 bases are TGTGCCAGTAGTATATCAGAGGTGACGGTTGAAAAACTGTTTTTT. Translation gives CASSISEVTVEKLFF. The chain is built from TRBV19 and TRBJ1-4; D is unclear. V shed 2 bases and J shed 7 bases, with 14 bases lying between them. The CDR3 runs 15 residues. Germline V gene sequence: CDR1 LNHDA, CDR2 SQIVND (reference sequence). Full variable domain (remainder filled in from reference TRBV19 and TRBJ1-4): DGGITQSPKYLFRKEGQNVTLSCEQNLNHDAMYWYRQDPGQGLRLIYYSQIVNDFQKGDIAEGYSVSREKKESFPLTVTSAQKNPTAFYLCASSISEVTVEKLFFGSGTQLSVL.

The chain joins TRBV7-2 to TRBJ1-1, with D perhaps TRBD1 (5 bases). V was shortened by 5 bases and J by 4 bases, with 11 bases between the two germline ends. The V gene's germline CDR1 is SGHTA and CDR2 FQGNSA. CDR3 length equals 13 residues. CDR3 protein: CASSAGLGTEAFF. The CDR3 coding sequence is TGTGCCAGCAGCGCAGGGTTGGGCACTGAAGCTTTCTTT. The full variable domain, in which reference TRBV7-2 and TRBJ1-1 provide the parts outside the CDR3, is GAGVSQSPSNKVTEKGKDVELRCDPISGHTALYWYRQSLGQGLEFLIYFQGNSAPDKSGLPSDRFSAERTGGSVSTLTIQRTQQEDSAVYLCASSAGLGTEAFFGQGTRLTVV.

The chain employs TRBV19 and TRBJ1-5, with D perhaps TRBD1 (5 bases). The CDR3 is 14 residues long. Trimming removed 3 bases at V and 6 bases at J, with 12 bases between. Germline values: CDR1 LNHDA, CDR2 SQIVND (reference sequence). In DNA, the CDR3 is TGTGCCAGTAGTATTCCCCTTCAGGGTCAGCCCCAGCATTTT. Amino acids: CASSIPLQGQPQHF.

The V gene is TRBV6-5, the J gene TRBJ1-1, with no clear D. This CDR3 spans 14 amino acids. Germline assignment: CDR1 MNHEY and CDR2 SVGAGI. Trimming left V 0 bases short and J 1 base short, with 6 bases between. As DNA, the CDR3 is TGTGCCAGCAGTTACTCACTAGGGAACACTGAAGCTTTCTTT. It yields the protein CASSYSLGNTEAFF.

V is TRBV9 and J is TRBJ2-7, with D perhaps TRBD2 (6 bases). Germline-derived CDR1 and CDR2 are SGDLS and YYNGEE. The CDR3 totals 16 residues. The germline V and J ends were trimmed by 4 bases and 3 bases, with 20 bases remaining between them. The CDR3, as DNA: TGTGCCAGCAGCTCCCGTGGAGGGAGTAGGGGCTACGAGCAGTACTTC. Its translation is CASSSRGGSRGYEQYF. Looking up the rest from reference TRBV9 and TRBJ2-7 gives the full variable domain: DSGVTQTPKHLITATGQRVTLRCSPRSGDLSVYWYQQSLDQGLQFLIQYYNGEERAKGNILERFSAQQFPDLHSELNLSSLELGDSALYFCASSSRGGSRGYEQYFGPGTRLTVT.

The rearrangement links TRBV2 to TRBJ1-6, with 7 bases aligning to TRBD1. Germline trimming cut 7 bases from V and 7 bases from J; bases unmatched to any gene: 7. The CDR3 runs to 14 residues. Per the germline V gene, CDR1 is SNHLY and CDR2 is FYNNEI. This CDR3 reads CASIPGQLNSPLHF. The CDR3 nucleotides read TGTGCCAGCATTCCGGGACAGTTAAATTCACCCCTCCACTTT.

This clone was seen ten or more times. V gene TRBV7-9 combines with J gene TRBJ1-3, with 8 positions matching TRBD1. The CDR3 covers 15 residues. The germline V gene encodes CDR1 SEHNR and CDR2 FQNEAQ (reference sequence). The V gene end was trimmed by 3 bases and the J gene end by 4 bases; junction bases not matched to a gene: 5. Here the CDR3 reads CASSFGQGGGNTIYF. DNA of the CDR3: TGTGCCAGCAGCTTCGGACAGGGAGGAGGAAACACCATATATTTT.

This clone was observed a few times. The chain is built from TRBV5-1 and TRBJ1-2; TRBD1 agrees at 9 bases. CDR3 length equals 16 residues. Germline V lookup: CDR1 SGHRS, CDR2 YFSETQ. Unmatched junction bases numbered 15, after V lost 4 bases and J lost 8 bases. The CDR3 DNA reads as TGCGCCAGCAGCGCAGGACAGGGGAGGGGAAAGAGAGGCTACACCTTC. Translating gives CASSAGQGRGKRGYTF.

In its sample, this clone was seen once. J is TRBJ2-1 and V is TRBV9; 8 bases are shared with TRBD2. Losses at the gene ends were 0 bases for V and 7 bases for J; bases not matched to a gene: 9. Germline assignment: CDR1 SGDLS and CDR2 YYNGEE. This CDR3 spans 16 amino acids. The CDR3 region is CASSVALFGRGNEQFF. The CDR3, as DNA: TGTGCCAGCAGCGTAGCTCTTTTCGGGAGGGGGAATGAGCAGTTCTTC.

The chain couples TRBV30 to TRBJ2-1; TRBD2 aligns across 14 bases. V lost 5 bases to trimming and J lost 0 bases; unmatched junction nucleotides: 3. This CDR3 has 16 residues. Germline V gene lookup returns CDR1 GTSNPN and CDR2 SVGIG (reference sequence). The CDR3 DNA sequence: TGTGCCTGGGGCGGGACTAGCGGGAGCTCCTACAATGAGCAGTTCTTC. It codes for CAWGGTSGSSYNEQFF.

The gene calls are TRBV28 and TRBJ1-6; D gene unclear. Germline values: CDR1 MDHEN, CDR2 SYDVKM. The CDR3 is made up of 17 amino acids. Trimming shortened V by 6 bases and J by 6 bases, and 21 bases separated the two germline ends. The CDR3 DNA reads TGTGCCAGCAGCACTGACTCCCGTGAGGGTATTAATTCACCCCTCCACTTT. It encodes CASSTDSREGINSPLHF.

This clone has only a few counts. The genes are TRBV9 and TRBJ2-1; 10 nucleotides align to TRBD2. Germline V gene sequence: CDR1 SGDLS, CDR2 YYNGEE. The ends lost 3 bases at V and 7 bases at J; junction bases unmatched: 13. The CDR3 is 17 amino acids. CDR3 coding DNA: TGTGCCAGCAGCGCTCCTGCTAGCGGGAGTCGGAATAATGAGCAGTTCTTC. The encoded protein is CASSAPASGSRNNEQFF.

The rearrangement joins TRBV28 to TRBJ1-3; no reliable D call. The CDR3 runs to 14 residues. Germline CDR1 is MDHEN and CDR2 is SYDVKM. V shed 4 bases and J shed 0 bases, with 7 bases lying between them. The CDR3 DNA sequence: TGTGCCAGCAGTTCGCCAGGCTCTGGAAACACCATATATTTT. Residues: CASSSPGSGNTIYF. Variable domain in full (rest from reference TRBV28 and TRBJ1-3): DVKVTQSSRYLVKRTGEKVFLECVQDMDHENMFWYRQDPGLGLRLIYFSYDVKMKEKGDIPEGYSVSREKKERFSLILESASTNQTSMYLCASSSPGSGNTIYFGEGSWLTVV.

This chain uses TRBV19 with TRBJ1-2, with D possibly being TRBD1 (5 bases). V dropped 5 bases and J dropped 14 bases, with 18 bases sitting between them. This CDR3 has 12 amino acids. The germline V gene encodes CDR1 LNHDA and CDR2 SQIVND (reference sequence). The CDR3, as DNA: TGTGCCAGTAGTTACGCCCGGGGGGGTAAGACCTTC. Protein: CASSYARGGKTF.

The chain joins TRBV24-1 to TRBJ2-3; 8 nucleotides match TRBD1. Trimming at V came to 3 bases and at J to 6 bases, leaving 7 bases not matched to a gene. The CDR3 is made up of 15 amino acids. The germline gives CDR1 KGHDR, CDR2 SFDVKD. Here the CDR3 DNA reads TGTGCCACCAGTGATCTGACCCAGGGGGCGGATACGCAGTATTTT. The encoded protein is CATSDLTQGADTQYF.

V gene TRBV3-1 (or the pseudogene TRBV3-2) combines with J gene TRBJ2-1; 10 bases agree with TRBD2. From germline, CDR1 is LGHDT and CDR2 YNNKEL (reference sequence). CDR3 length equals 18 residues. J gave up 7 bases and V 2 bases, and 14 bases lay outside the gene matches. The CDR3 region has the DNA TGTGCCAGCAGCCAAAGCCCTAGCGGGAGTTTCCGAGCTAATGAGCAGTTCTTC. Its translation is CASSQSPSGSFRANEQFF.

CDR3 coding DNA: TGTGCCAGCAGCTCGGGACTAGCGGGAACAGGGGAGCTGTTTTTT. Encoded protein: CASSSGLAGTGELFF. J is TRBJ2-2 and V is TRBV5-4, with 13 bases lining up with TRBD2. The CDR3 sequence is 15 residues long. Germline assignment: CDR1 SGHNT and CDR2 YYREEE (reference sequence). V was clipped by 3 bases and J by 8 bases; unmatched bases: 4. Full variable domain (rest looked up from reference TRBV5-4 and TRBJ2-2): ETGVTQSPTHLIKTRGQQVTLRCSSQSGHNTVSWYQQALGQGPQFIFQYYREEENGRGNFPPRFSGLQFPNYSSELNVNALELDDSALYLCASSSGLAGTGELFFGEGSRLTVL.

The V call is TRBV11-1, the J call TRBJ2-5, with 9 bases lining up with TRBD2. Losses at the gene ends were 6 bases for V and 5 bases for J; bases not matched to a gene: 10. CDR1 and CDR2 from the germline V gene are SGHAT and FQDESV (reference sequence). The CDR3 extends over 15 amino acids. This chain's CDR3 is CASRVRAGGYETQYF. The CDR3 DNA sequence: TGTGCCAGCAGGGTCCGAGCGGGAGGTTACGAGACCCAGTACTTC.

The DNA for the CDR3 is TGCGCCAGCAGCTTCAGGGGGCGAGATGAAAAACTGTTTTTT. Protein sequence: CASSFRGRDEKLFF. This rearrangement joins TRBV5-1 to TRBJ1-4; 8 nucleotides match TRBD1. CDR1 is SGHRS and CDR2 is YFSETQ in the germline V gene. CDR3 length: 14 residues. After removal of 2 bases from V and 6 bases from J, the junction contained 3 bases not matched to a gene.

The J gene is TRBJ1-1, the V gene TRBV9; D is perhaps TRBD1 (6 bases). Trimming removed 3 bases at V and 0 bases at J, with 12 bases between. The CDR3 sequence is 15 residues long. Germline V lookup: CDR1 SGDLS, CDR2 YYNGEE. CDR3 sequence (DNA): TGTGCCAGCAGCGCCCCGGGACAACTGAACACTGAAGCTTTCTTT. Encoded protein: CASSAPGQLNTEAFF.

The rearrangement uses TRBV5-1 and TRBJ1-2, with 8 nucleotides matching TRBD1. The CDR3 has 16 amino acids. Trimming took 0 bases from V and 2 from J; bases not matched to a gene: 6. CDR1 and CDR2 from the germline V gene are SGHRS and YFSETQ. CDR3 loop: CASSLGTGKANYGYTF. DNA for the CDR3: TGCGCCAGCAGCTTGGGGACAGGGAAGGCCAACTATGGCTACACCTTC.

The gene calls are TRBV19 and TRBJ1-4, with 8 nucleotides matching TRBD1. The germline CDR1 and CDR2 sequences are LNHDA and SQIVND (reference sequence). CDR3 length equals 14 residues. V lost 6 bases and J lost 7; bases outside the gene matches: 7. The CDR3 DNA follows: TGTGCCAGTAGAGAGACAGGGGCGCGTGAAAAACTGTTTTTT. It is translated as CASRETGAREKLFF.

A single count supports this clone. DNA for the CDR3: TGTGCCAGCAGCGTAGACGAGGGAGGGCCGTACGAGCAGTACTTC. This encodes CASSVDEGGPYEQYF. J is TRBJ2-7 and V is TRBV9; 7 bases fit TRBD2. Germline CDR1 SGDLS, CDR2 YYNGEE. V was pared by 0 bases and J by 4 bases, with 7 bases of the junction left unmatched. This CDR3 has 15 amino acids.

This clone was recorded once. This rearrangement joins TRBV28 to TRBJ1-4; 8 bases match TRBD1. The CDR3 contains 13 residues. Germline V gene lookup returns CDR1 MDHEN and CDR2 SYDVKM. The J segment lost 9 bases and the V segment lost 4 bases, leaving 4 bases of the junction unmatched. In DNA, the CDR3 is TGTGCCAGCAGTTACGGACAGGGAAAAAAACTGTTTTTT. Translation gives CASSYGQGKKLFF. Based on the CDR3 plus reference TRBV28 and TRBJ1-4, the full variable domain is DVKVTQSSRYLVKRTGEKVFLECVQDMDHENMFWYRQDPGLGLRLIYFSYDVKMKEKGDIPEGYSVSREKKERFSLILESASTNQTSMYLCASSYGQGKKLFFGSGTQLSVL.

The J gene is TRBJ2-2, the V gene TRBV30; 8 bases fit TRBD2. Losses at the gene ends were 8 bases for V and 1 base for J; bases not matched to a gene: 12. CDR3 size: 16 residues. Germline loops: CDR1 GTSNPN, CDR2 SVGIG (reference sequence). The CDR3 region has the DNA TGTGCCGGGGGAAAGCGACTAGCGCAGAACACCGGGGAGCTGTTTTTT. Amino acids: CAGGKRLAQNTGELFF.

The sample holds a few counts of this clone. This chain connects TRBV24-1 to TRBJ2-1, with 8 bases identical to TRBD2. The germline CDR1 and CDR2 sequences are KGHDR and SFDVKD. The V gene end was trimmed by 4 bases and the J gene end by 9 bases; junction bases not matched to a gene: 10. This CDR3 region has 15 residues. The CDR3 region has the DNA TGTGCCACCAGTGAGCTGGGACTAGAGATGGCTGAGCAGTTCTTC. Its translation: CATSELGLEMAEQFF.